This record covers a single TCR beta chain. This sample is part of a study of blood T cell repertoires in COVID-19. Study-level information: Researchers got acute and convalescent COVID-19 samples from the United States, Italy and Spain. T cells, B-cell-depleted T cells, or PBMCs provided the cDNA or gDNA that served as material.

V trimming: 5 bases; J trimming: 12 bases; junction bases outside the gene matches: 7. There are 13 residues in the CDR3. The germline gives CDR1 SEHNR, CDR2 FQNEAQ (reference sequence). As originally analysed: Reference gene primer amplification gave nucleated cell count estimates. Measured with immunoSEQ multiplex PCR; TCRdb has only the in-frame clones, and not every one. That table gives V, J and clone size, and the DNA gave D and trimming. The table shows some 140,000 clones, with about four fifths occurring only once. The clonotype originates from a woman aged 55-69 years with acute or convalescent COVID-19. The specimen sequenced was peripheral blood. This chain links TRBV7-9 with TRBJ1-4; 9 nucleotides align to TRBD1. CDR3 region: CASSAVQGAELFF. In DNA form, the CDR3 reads TGTGCCAGCAGCGCCGTACAGGGGGCTGAACTGTTTTTT.